This TCR beta chain was recorded in a study of blood T cells in healthy people across ages. Combining a sample-barcoded 5' primer with a J-beta primer mix, a second PCR ran for roughly 7 to 11 cycles. Each CDR3 protein gets one entry after TCRdb re-called the 5' RACE reads with MiXCR. The sample contains 500,000 to 550,000 distinct CDR3 sequences, approximately 25% of which appear only once. Every sample gave at least 6 micrograms of total RNA when it was extracted. With V trimmed by 5 bases and J by 4 bases, 4 bases remained unmatched. The V gene's germline CDR1 is SNHLY and CDR2 FYNNEI. This CDR3 comprises 15 residues. As to this clonotype: The antigen remains unidentified.

The study, taken as a whole, reports: In older individuals, TCR beta diversity per million T cells was lower, falling roughly linearly with age.

The sample also formed part of further work on T cells of mothers and their children. According to that study: Added by the second PCR's M1S primer were sample barcodes and 2-4 random nucleotides.

The sample comprised blood. The source of this sequence is a boy aged 10-17 years in good health. The chain carries TRBV2 and TRBJ1-4, with 10 positions matching TRBD1. The CDR3 sequence: CASSWTGGGNEKLFF. In DNA, the CDR3 is TGTGCCAGCAGTTGGACAGGGGGTGGTAATGAAAAACTGTTTTTT.